Shown below are 10 T cell receptor beta chains from a single sample sequenced in a study of T cell responses to AZD1222 COVID-19 vaccine. The data were produced by immunoSEQ multiplex PCR, yet TCRdb's version contains in-frame clones alone and is incomplete. The sample yields roughly 160,000 clones, more than 85% seen once. Source: peripheral blood, taken on day 0 of AZD1222 vaccination. The receptors come from an adult in good health.

The chain recombines TRBV18 with TRBJ2-5; D may be TRBD2 (6 bases). The CDR3 has 13 amino acids. Trimming removed 6 bases at V and 3 bases at J, with 11 bases between. Germline V gene lookup returns CDR1 KGHSH and CDR2 LQKENI. The CDR3 spells CASSPGTEETQYF. CDR3 DNA: TGTGCCAGCTCGCCCGGGACTGAAGAGACCCAGTACTTC. Combining the CDR3 with reference TRBV18 and TRBJ2-5 gives the whole variable domain NAGVMQNPRHLVRRRGQEARLRCSPMKGHSHVYWYRQLPEEGLKFMVYLQKENIIDESGMPKERFSAEFPKEGPSILRIQQVVRGDSAAYFCASSPGTEETQYFGPGTRLLVL.

The chain combines TRBV21-1 with TRBJ2-2. TRBV21-1 is labeled a pseudogene. This CDR3 contains 17 residues. CDR3 nucleotides: TGTGCCAGCAGGGCAGATTGGGGACCGGCGAACACCGGGGAGCTGTTTTTT. This encodes CASRADWGPANTGELFF.

The chain links TRBV18 to TRBJ2-5; 7 nucleotides match TRBD1. The trim removed 1 base at V and 1 base at J, leaving 3 bases unmatched. CDR1 KGHSH and CDR2 LQKENI come from the germline V gene. This CDR3 is built from 15 residues. Here the CDR3 reads CASSPRTGIQETQYF. As DNA, the CDR3 is TGTGCCAGCTCACCACGGACAGGCATCCAAGAGACCCAGTACTTC.

The CDR3 is CASSGRQARGYGYTF. The CDR3 DNA reads TGTGCCAGCAGCGGACGACAGGCTCGGGGCTATGGCTACACCTTC. The V gene is TRBV7-9, the J gene TRBJ1-2; tentatively, D is TRBD1 (6 bases). V dropped 5 bases and J dropped 4 bases, with 17 bases sitting between them. This CDR3 has 15 residues. In germline, CDR1 is SEHNR, CDR2 FQNEAQ (reference sequence).

This clone was detected only once. The chain carries TRBV5-1 and TRBJ2-3; D remains unclear. CDR1 and CDR2 (germline): SGHRS, YFSETQ. This CDR3 has 12 residues. Trimming stripped 1 base from V and 14 bases from J, with 14 bases between. The CDR3 region is CASSLNYGYWYF. The CDR3 DNA is TGCGCCAGCAGCTTGAATTACGGTTATTGGTATTTT.

V is TRBV4-3 and J is TRBJ1-5, with 7 bases identical to TRBD1. Germline loops: CDR1 LGHNA, CDR2 YSLEER. The CDR3 totals 16 residues. Trimming removed 0 bases from V and 7 bases from J; junction bases left unmatched: 9. The CDR3 bases are TGCGCCAGCAGCCAAGATTACCGACAGGGTGGCCAGCCCCAGCATTTT. Its translation is CASSQDYRQGGQPQHF.

The chain is built from TRBV6-5 and TRBJ2-1; tentative D call: TRBD1 (6 bases). This CDR3 spans 15 amino acids. Trimming removed 2 bases at V and 8 bases at J, with 16 bases between. The germline V gene encodes CDR1 MNHEY and CDR2 SVGAGI. CDR3 in amino acids: CASSYNRVIGDEQFF. The CDR3 DNA reads TGTGCCAGCAGTTACAACAGGGTGATCGGGGATGAGCAGTTCTTC.

The rearrangement uses TRBV2 and TRBJ1-3; no firm D call. Germline assignment: CDR1 SNHLY and CDR2 FYNNEI. This CDR3 has 14 amino acids. Trimming left V 2 bases short and J 4 bases short, with 9 bases between. The CDR3 DNA follows: TGTGCCAGCAGTGAAAATCCCAGGGGAAACACCATATATTTT. The encoded protein is CASSENPRGNTIYF.

The chain carries TRBV12-5 and TRBJ2-5; D may be TRBD1 (7 bases). Germline V gene data show CDR1 as LGHNT and CDR2 as FRNRAP. V was trimmed by 1 base and J by 0 bases, leaving 12 bases between them. The CDR3 length is 16 residues. CDR3 region: CASGLASGGYQETQYF. As DNA, the CDR3 is TGTGCTAGTGGTTTGGCTTCAGGGGGGTACCAAGAGACCCAGTACTTC.

The V call is TRBV20-1, the J call TRBJ2-1, with D perhaps TRBD1 (6 bases). V was clipped by 3 bases and J by 3 bases, with 15 bases between them. The CDR3 consists of 15 residues. Looked up from germline, CDR1 is DFQATT and CDR2 is SNEGSKA (reference sequence). Here the CDR3 DNA reads TGCAGTGCTAGTTCTCCGGGACATGGCTACAATGAGCAGTTCTTC. Translated: CSASSPGHGYNEQFF.